This TCR beta chain was sequenced in a study of shared clonotypes between healthy human individuals. General study points: Compared with clonotypes that all four donors shared, non-shared clonotypes had lower generation probabilities.

Losses at the gene ends were 4 bases for V and 5 bases for J; bases not matched to a gene: 4. The CDR3 covers 14 residues. CDR1 is SEHNR and CDR2 is FQNEAQ in the germline V gene (reference sequence). In the case of this clone: Antigen specificity is unknown. The sample holds other DNA sequences that translate to the same CDR3.

TCRdb's copy holds only in-frame clones and misses some; the assay was immunoSEQ multiplex PCR. The data hold roughly 2 million clones, with 85% to 95% observed a single time. Recent acute infections and vaccinations were absent in the healthy HIV-negative adult donors. The chain links TRBV7-9 to TRBJ2-7, with 11 positions matching TRBD1. The receptor was derived from a man aged 18 to 35 in good health. What was sequenced was naive CD4+ T cells sorted from blood. Indicated subset: CD45RA+ positively selected. For the CDR3, the DNA is TGTGCCAGCAGCTCGGGGACAGGGGGGCACGAGCAGTACTTC. Amino acids: CASSSGTGGHEQYF.